One and the same sample provided the 30 T cell receptor beta chains below, sequenced in a study of blood T cell repertoires in COVID-19. The method was immunoSEQ multiplex PCR; TCRdb's version includes in-frame clones alone and lacks a portion of them. The repertoire holds over 200,000 clones, approximately 90% seen once, with around 4.8% in the top ten. Sequencing was done on a sample of peripheral blood. These TCRs come from a woman between 40 and 55 years old with acute or convalescent COVID-19.

Comments on this clone: This specimen includes other DNA sequences encoding the same CDR3. The chain employs TRBV7-8 and TRBJ1-5; D call uncertain. The V gene lost 2 bases and the J gene lost 2 bases, with 4 bases spanning the gap. The germline gives CDR1 SGHVS, CDR2 FQNEAQ. This CDR3 has 13 amino acids. CDR3 residues: CASSLRGNQPQHF. CDR3 DNA sequence: TGTGCCAGCAGCTTACGGGGCAATCAGCCCCAGCATTTT.

The J gene is TRBJ1-6, the V gene TRBV18, with 7 bases identical to TRBD1. CDR3 length: 15 residues. Germline V gene sequence: CDR1 KGHSH, CDR2 LQKENI. V lost 3 bases to trimming and J lost 1 base; unmatched junction nucleotides: 0. The CDR3 nucleotides read TGTGCCAGCTCACCCAGGGGGTCCTATAATTCACCCCTCCACTTT. This gives the protein CASSPRGSYNSPLHF.

The count of this clone is one. The chain carries TRBV10-1 and TRBJ1-6; 9 positions match TRBD1. The ends lost 8 bases at V and 10 bases at J; junction bases unmatched: 9. The CDR3 is 14 residues long. CDR1 WNHNN and CDR2 SYGVQD come from the germline V gene (reference sequence). CDR3 loop: CASRTGEIGSPLHF. CDR3 DNA sequence: TGCGCCAGCCGGACAGGGGAAATCGGGTCACCCCTCCACTTT.

On this clone itself: Other nucleotide sequences from this sample produce the same CDR3. V gene TRBV7-3 combines with J gene TRBJ2-3; 11 positions match TRBD2. CDR3 length: 15 amino acids. J was trimmed by 3 bases and V by 3 bases; bases with no gene match: 2. Per the germline V gene, CDR1 is SGHTA and CDR2 is FQGTGA. Here the CDR3 reads CASSLTSGETDTQYF. The CDR3 bases are TGTGCCAGCAGCTTGACTAGCGGGGAAACAGATACGCAGTATTTT. Combining the CDR3 with reference TRBV7-3 and TRBJ2-3 gives the whole variable domain GAGVSQTPSNKVTEKGKYVELRCDPISGHTALYWYRQSLGQGPEFLIYFQGTGAADDSGLPNDRFFAVRPEGSVSTLKIQRTERGDSAVYLCASSLTSGETDTQYFGPGTRLTVL.

V and J are TRBV6-2 or TRBV6-3 and TRBJ2-7; D not resolved. Per germline, CDR1 MNHEY and CDR2 SVGEGT. This CDR3 spans 13 amino acids. The germline V and J ends were trimmed by 2 bases and 3 bases, with 8 bases remaining between them. The CDR3 sequence: CASSYGPVYEQYV. CDR3 DNA: TGTGCCAGCAGTTACGGCCCCGTCTACGAGCAGTACGTC.

The J gene is TRBJ1-6, the V gene TRBV19; 10 bases line up with TRBD1. The CDR3 runs 16 residues. CDR1 is LNHDA and CDR2 is SQIVND in the germline V gene (reference sequence). Losses at the gene ends were 6 bases for V and 5 bases for J; bases not matched to a gene: 7. CDR3 nucleotides: TGTGCCAGTAGGATGGGACAGGGGATCCATAATTCACCCCTCCACTTT. It encodes CASRMGQGIHNSPLHF.

CDR3: CATSDPGGAQGNEQFF. Written as DNA, the CDR3 is TGTGCCACCAGTGATCCCGGAGGGGCGCAGGGTAATGAGCAGTTCTTC. The genes are TRBV24-1 and TRBJ2-1; D is perhaps TRBD2 (6 bases). CDR1 KGHDR and CDR2 SFDVKD come from the germline V gene. This CDR3 comprises 16 residues. V was pared by 3 bases and J by 7 bases, with 18 bases between.

The rearrangement uses TRBV2 and TRBJ1-4, with 7 bases matching TRBD1. The J segment lost 0 bases and the V segment lost 4 bases, leaving 8 bases of the junction unmatched. The CDR3 has 17 amino acids. Germline V gene data show CDR1 as SNHLY and CDR2 as FYNNEI. CDR3 in amino acids: CASSGDRALATNEKLFF. The CDR3, as DNA: TGTGCCAGCAGTGGTGACAGGGCCCTTGCAACTAATGAAAAACTGTTTTTT. Variable domain in full (rest from reference TRBV2 and TRBJ1-4): EPEVTQTPSHQVTQMGQEVILRCVPISNHLYFYWYRQILGQKVEFLVSFYNNEISEKSEIFDDQFSVERPDGSNFTLKIRSTKLEDSAMYFCASSGDRALATNEKLFFGSGTQLSVL.

For this clone: Within the sample, other DNA sequences also encode this same CDR3. This chain connects TRBV27 to TRBJ1-1; D is possibly TRBD1 (6 bases). Germline V gives CDR1 MNHEY, CDR2 SMNVEV (reference sequence). V was clipped by 3 bases and J by 1 base, with 6 bases between them. CDR3 length: 13 amino acids. This chain's CDR3 is CASSLGQNTEAFF. In DNA form, the CDR3 reads TGTGCCAGCAGTTTGGGACAGAACACTGAAGCTTTCTTT.

V and J are TRBV29-1 and TRBJ1-2, with D possibly being TRBD1 (5 bases). CDR1 and CDR2 (germline): SQVTM, ANQGSEA. The CDR3 runs 12 residues. V was trimmed by 6 bases and J by 13 bases, leaving 21 bases between them. CDR3 residues: CSVRTGRGTTTF. CDR3 nucleotides: TGCAGCGTCCGAACAGGCCGAGGTACAACCACCTTC.

The genes are TRBV5-1 and TRBJ2-3; D is unclear. V was pared by 4 bases and J by 3 bases, with 9 bases between. The CDR3 is 13 amino acids. Germline V gene data show CDR1 as SGHRS and CDR2 as YFSETQ. The CDR3 sequence is CASSPFETDTQYF. The CDR3 coding sequence is TGCGCCAGCAGCCCGTTTGAGACAGATACGCAGTATTTT.

The V call is TRBV25-1, the J call TRBJ2-3; a possible D gene is TRBD2 (6 bases). This CDR3 is 14 amino acids long. Trimming took off 2 bases at V and 8 bases at J, with 14 bases between the two ends. The germline CDR1 and CDR2 sequences are MGHDK and SYGVNS. The CDR3 DNA follows: TGTGCCAGCAGTGAAGGAGCGGGTCCCCGTACGCAGTATTTT. As protein: CASSEGAGPRTQYF.

The chain employs TRBV5-1 and TRBJ1-2; 9 positions agree with TRBD1. Germline V gives CDR1 SGHRS, CDR2 YFSETQ. With V trimmed by 4 bases and J by 8 bases, 6 bases remained unmatched. The CDR3 covers 13 residues. CDR3: CASSPGQGHGYTF. As DNA, the CDR3 is TGCGCCAGCAGCCCGGGACAGGGACACGGCTACACCTTC.

V gene TRBV24-1 combines with J gene TRBJ1-2, with 9 bases identical to TRBD1. CDR1 and CDR2 from the germline V gene are KGHDR and SFDVKD. This CDR3 is built from 14 residues. Trimming cost V 2 bases and J 6 bases; bases outside gene matches: 3. CDR3 sequence reads: CATSDSWTGDGYTF. In nucleotides, the CDR3 is TGTGCCACCAGTGATTCCTGGACAGGGGATGGCTACACCTTC.

The V gene is TRBV2, the J gene TRBJ1-3, with D hard to call. V lost 5 bases and J lost 0, with 8 bases in between. The CDR3 totals 14 residues. CDR1 SNHLY and CDR2 FYNNEI come from the germline V gene. In nucleotides, the CDR3 is TGTGCCAGCAGTCAACAGACCTCTGGAAACACCATATATTTT. Amino acid sequence: CASSQQTSGNTIYF.

The gene calls are TRBV6-6 and TRBJ2-1; D is possibly TRBD1 (6 bases). Deletions cut 6 bases from V and 8 bases from J, with 11 bases between. CDR3 length: 12 residues. Germline values: CDR1 MNHNY, CDR2 SVGAGI (reference sequence). The CDR3 loop reads CASRGPGDEQFF. Written as DNA, the CDR3 is TGTGCCAGCAGGGGGCCAGGGGATGAGCAGTTCTTC.

The V and J genes are TRBV18 and TRBJ1-2, with 7 bases matching TRBD1. V was pared by 7 bases and J by 4 bases, with 6 bases of the junction left unmatched. Germline V gene sequence: CDR1 KGHSH, CDR2 LQKENI. The CDR3 spans 13 residues. CDR3 DNA: TGTGCCAGCTATCAGGACAGGACCTATGGCTACACCTTC. Translating gives CASYQDRTYGYTF.

The rearrangement joins TRBV7-6 to TRBJ1-1, with 7 bases matching TRBD1. This CDR3 has 14 residues. The trim removed 6 bases at V and 0 bases at J, leaving 4 bases unmatched. Germline V CDR1 and CDR2: SGHVS, FNYEAQ. In nucleotides, the CDR3 is TGTGCCAGCAGTTCGACAGGGATGAACACTGAAGCTTTCTTT. Residues: CASSSTGMNTEAFF. Supplemented by reference TRBV7-6 and TRBJ1-1, the full variable domain reads GAGVSQSPRYKVTKRGQDVALRCDPISGHVSLYWYRQALGQGPEFLTYFNYEAQQDKSGLPNDRFSAERPEGSISTLTIQRTEQRDSAMYRCASSSTGMNTEAFFGQGTRLTVV.

The chain combines TRBV13 with TRBJ1-4, with TRBD1 identical over 7 bases. The CDR3 loop spans 14 amino acids. Germline trimming cut 4 bases from V and 8 bases from J; bases unmatched to any gene: 7. The germline CDR1 and CDR2 sequences are PRHDT and FYEKMQ (reference sequence). For the CDR3, the DNA is TGTGCCAGCAGCTCCCAGGGGGTGGGGGAAAAACTGTTTTTT. Translating it yields CASSSQGVGEKLFF.

This chain links TRBV27 with TRBJ2-5, with 8 bases aligning to TRBD1. V shed 6 bases, J shed 5 bases, and the junction held 8 bases outside the gene matches. CDR1 and CDR2 (germline): MNHEY, SMNVEV (reference sequence). This CDR3 region has 14 residues. CDR3 bases: TGTGCCAGCAGATTTCAGGGGGCAGGGGAGACCCAGTACTTC. Its translation: CASRFQGAGETQYF.

In DNA, the CDR3 is TGTGCCAGTGAACAGGGTCCTCTCACAGATACGCAGTATTTT. This encodes CASEQGPLTDTQYF. The chain couples TRBV6-5 to TRBJ2-3; tentative D call: TRBD1 (6 bases). Germline V gene data show CDR1 as MNHEY and CDR2 as SVGAGI. The CDR3 totals 14 residues. Trimming removed 9 bases from V and 2 bases from J, with 15 bases in between.

The rearrangement joins TRBV15 to TRBJ1-4; D is unclear. The germline V gene has CDR1 LNHNV and CDR2 YYDKDF (reference sequence). V lost 3 bases and J 8 bases, leaving 16 bases between the germline ends. This CDR3 is 15 amino acids long. The CDR3 nucleotides are TGTGCCACCAGCAGGATCGAAGCCGGAGACGAAAAACTGTTTTTT. The encoded protein is CATSRIEAGDEKLFF. The entire variable domain, with the rest obtained from reference TRBV15 and TRBJ1-4, is as follows: DAMVIQNPRYQVTQFGKPVTLSCSQTLNHNVMYWYQQKSSQAPKLLFHYYDKDFNNEADTPDNFQSRRPNTSFCFLDIRSPGLGDTAMYLCATSRIEAGDEKLFFGSGTQLSVL.

V and J are TRBV5-8 and TRBJ1-2, with unresolved D. Trimming pared 1 base from V and 4 bases from J, leaving 5 bases between. The CDR3 is made up of 12 amino acids. Germline V gene sequence: CDR1 SGHTS, CDR2 YDEGEE. This CDR3 reads CASSLRSYGYTF. CDR3 coding DNA: TGTGCCAGCAGCTTGAGGAGCTATGGCTACACCTTC.

The chain couples TRBV5-1 to TRBJ2-1, with D maybe TRBD1 (6 bases). The CDR3 length is 14 residues. The germline V gene encodes CDR1 SGHRS and CDR2 YFSETQ. With 4 bases removed from V and 2 bases from J, the gap between germline ends came to 10 bases. The CDR3 here is CASSLQGAYNEQFF. CDR3 DNA sequence: TGCGCCAGCAGCCTACAGGGTGCCTACAATGAGCAGTTCTTC.

The genes are TRBV7-2 and TRBJ1-4; 9 positions agree with TRBD1. This CDR3 has 14 residues. V lost 3 bases to trimming and J lost 6 bases; unmatched junction nucleotides: 2. Germline CDR1 SGHTA, CDR2 FQGNSA. The DNA of the CDR3 is TGTGCCAGCAGCTTGTACAGGGGGCATGAAAAACTGTTTTTT. This sequence encodes CASSLYRGHEKLFF.

This chain links TRBV27 with TRBJ1-1; TRBD1 is a possible D gene (6 bases). The CDR3 extends over 16 amino acids. The germline V and J ends were trimmed by 3 bases and 5 bases, with 19 bases remaining between them. Germline loops: CDR1 MNHEY, CDR2 SMNVEV (reference sequence). DNA of the CDR3: TGTGCCAGCAGTTTCGCCGGGCCGACGAGGGGGACTGAAGCTTTCTTT. Amino acid sequence: CASSFAGPTRGTEAFF.

The V call is TRBV7-3, the J call TRBJ2-1; the match to TRBD2 covers 7 bases. This CDR3 is built from 15 residues. Losses at the gene ends were 5 bases for V and 0 bases for J; bases not matched to a gene: 4. Looked up from germline, CDR1 is SGHTA and CDR2 is FQGTGA. As DNA, the CDR3 is TGTGCCAGCAGCCCTGGGGGGGGCTCCTACAATGAGCAGTTCTTC. This translates into CASSPGGGSYNEQFF.

The chain is built from TRBV10-2 and TRBJ2-1; D ambiguous. The germline V gene has CDR1 WSHSY and CDR2 SAAADI. This CDR3 is built from 12 residues. Between the trimmed V and J ends, which lost 7 bases and 5 bases, there was a span of 9 bases. The CDR3 reads CASTPENNEQFF. CDR3 in DNA: TGCGCCAGCACCCCAGAAAACAATGAGCAGTTCTTC.

The chain uses TRBV11-2 and TRBJ2-1; TRBD2 agrees at 8 bases. V lost 4 bases and J lost 14; bases outside the gene matches: 4. CDR3 length: 11 residues. Germline CDR1 reads SGHAT; CDR2 reads FQNNGV. CDR3 DNA: TGTGCCAGCAGCTGGGGACTAGGAGAGTTCTTC. Its protein product is CASSWGLGEFF.

CDR3 region: CASSLLSGSNQPQHF. CDR3 nucleotide sequence: TGCGCCAGCAGCTTGCTCTCGGGAAGCAATCAGCCCCAGCATTTT. The chain carries TRBV5-1 and TRBJ1-5; D is uncertain. Germline lookup yields CDR1 SGHRS and CDR2 YFSETQ. CDR3 length: 15 residues. The germline V and J ends were trimmed by 1 base and 1 base, with 9 bases remaining between them.